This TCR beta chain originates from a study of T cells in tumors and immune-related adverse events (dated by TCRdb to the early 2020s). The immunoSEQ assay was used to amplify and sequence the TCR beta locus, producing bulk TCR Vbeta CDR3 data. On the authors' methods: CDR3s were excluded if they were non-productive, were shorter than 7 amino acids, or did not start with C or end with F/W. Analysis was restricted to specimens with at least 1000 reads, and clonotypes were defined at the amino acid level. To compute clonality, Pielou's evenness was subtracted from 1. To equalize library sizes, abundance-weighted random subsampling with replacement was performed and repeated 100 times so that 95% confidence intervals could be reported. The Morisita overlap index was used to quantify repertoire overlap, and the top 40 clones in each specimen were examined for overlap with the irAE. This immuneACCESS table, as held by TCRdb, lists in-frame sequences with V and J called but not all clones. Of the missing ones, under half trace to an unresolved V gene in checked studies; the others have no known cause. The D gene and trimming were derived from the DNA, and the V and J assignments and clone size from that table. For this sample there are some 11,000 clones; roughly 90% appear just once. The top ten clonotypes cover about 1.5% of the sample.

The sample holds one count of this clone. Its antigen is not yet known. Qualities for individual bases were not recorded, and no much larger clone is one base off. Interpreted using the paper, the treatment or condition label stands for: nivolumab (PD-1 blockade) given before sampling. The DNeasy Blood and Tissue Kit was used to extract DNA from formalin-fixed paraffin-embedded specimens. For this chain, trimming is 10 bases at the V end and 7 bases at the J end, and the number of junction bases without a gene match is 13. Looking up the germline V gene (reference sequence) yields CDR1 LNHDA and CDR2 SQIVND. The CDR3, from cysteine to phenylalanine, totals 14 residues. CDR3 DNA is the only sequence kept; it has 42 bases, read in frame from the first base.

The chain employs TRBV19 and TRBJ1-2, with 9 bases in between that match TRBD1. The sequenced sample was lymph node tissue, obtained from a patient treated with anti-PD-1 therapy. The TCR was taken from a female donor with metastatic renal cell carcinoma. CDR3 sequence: CATKVGDREGGYTF. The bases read TGTGCCACTAAAGTGGGGGACAGGGAAGGTGGCTACACCTTC.